The rows below give T cell receptor beta chains drawn from one sample of a study of T cell repertoires in cytomegalovirus infection. Antigens for these TCRs are unknown. TCRdb called the reads again in MiXCR, with one record for every CDR3 protein. The sample contains 900,000 to 950,000 distinct CDR3 sequences, roughly a third of which appear only once. The sample here was cultured CD8+ T cells from PBMCs, taken from culture after CMV antigen stimulation. These receptors all stem from a human donor in good health (CMV status not recorded). Some clones in this sample may be carry-over from other donors' samples. Both conserved end residues are part of each CDR3. A D gene is named only where the DNA matches it firmly. Only some rows state a clone size, as once, few, many or a class for expanded clones.

D gene | J gene | V gene | clone size | CDR3 protein | CDR3 DNA
TRBD2 | TRBJ2-3 | TRBV12-3/TRBV12-4 | NA | CASSFHPGLVPTDTQYF | TGTGCCAGCAGTTTTCATCCGGGACTAGTCCCCACAGATACGCAGTATTTT
NA | TRBJ2-3 | TRBV11-1 | NA | CASSPPPRRAGADTQYF | TGTGCCAGCAGCCCACCCCCGAGGAGGGCAGGGGCAGATACGCAGTATTTT
NA | TRBJ1-1 | TRBV5-1 | NA | CASSLASVGGYTEAFF | TGCGCCAGCAGCTTGGCTAGTGTCGGAGGGTACACTGAAGCTTTCTTT
NA | TRBJ1-4 | TRBV12-3/TRBV12-4 | many | CASSFDSFYEKLFF | TGTGCCAGCAGTTTCGACAGCTTTTATGAAAAACTGTTTTTT
NA | TRBJ1-2 | TRBV6-5 | many | CASSYRDGYGYTF | TGTGCCAGCAGTTACAGGGACGGCTATGGCTACACCTTC
NA | TRBJ2-7 | TRBV5-1 | once | CASSRRDDKPYEQYF | TGCGCCAGCAGCCGCCGGGACGACAAGCCCTACGAGCAGTACTTC
NA | TRBJ2-7 | TRBV6-1 | many | CASSGRQNRKSSYEQYF | TGTGCCAGCAGTGGTAGACAGAACAGGAAAAGCTCCTACGAGCAGTACTTC
NA | TRBJ2-1 | TRBV20-1 | NA | CSASGGGLRLNEQFF | TGCAGTGCTAGCGGTGGGGGTTTGCGATTGAATGAGCAGTTCTTC
TRBD1 | TRBJ1-5 | TRBV6-6 | few | CASSADRDRDQPQHF | TGTGCCAGCAGTGCTGACCGGGACAGGGATCAGCCCCAGCATTTT
TRBD1 | TRBJ2-7 | TRBV6-2/TRBV6-3 | NA | CASSRDSIIYEQYF | TGTGCCAGCAGTCGGGACAGTATCATCTACGAGCAGTACTTC
TRBD1 | TRBJ2-2 | TRBV19 | NA | CASSPPRQGWTGELFF | TGTGCCAGTAGTCCCCCAAGACAGGGTTGGACCGGGGAGCTGTTTTTT
NA | TRBJ2-1 | TRBV20-1 | NA | CSVPGLSYNEQFF | TGCAGTGTTCCGGGACTGTCCTACAATGAGCAGTTCTTC
TRBD2 | TRBJ2-3 | TRBV3-1 | NA | CASSQDLNLAGVPDTQYF | TGTGCCAGCAGCCAAGATTTGAACCTAGCGGGGGTTCCAGATACGCAGTATTTT
TRBD1 | TRBJ2-7 | TRBV4-1 | few | CASSLRAGGDYEQYF | TGCGCCAGCAGTCTCCGGGCAGGGGGCGATTACGAGCAGTACTTC
TRBD2 | TRBJ2-1 | TRBV6-2/TRBV6-3 | few | CASGSGGENEQFF | TGTGCCAGCGGAAGCGGGGGGGAAAATGAGCAGTTCTTC
NA | TRBJ2-1 | TRBV6-6 | NA | CASRDGKGNEQFF | TGTGCCAGCCGGGACGGGAAGGGGAATGAGCAGTTCTTC
TRBD1 | TRBJ2-7 | TRBV12-3/TRBV12-4 | few | CASSQGQGPSREQYF | TGTGCCAGCAGCCAAGGACAGGGTCCCTCTCGCGAGCAGTACTTC
NA | TRBJ2-5 | TRBV28 | many | CATEGQETQYF | TGTGCCACGGAGGGCCAAGAGACCCAGTACTTC
NA | TRBJ2-7 | TRBV7-8 | many | CASSLAPEAEGFYEQYF | TGTGCCAGCAGCTTAGCGCCCGAGGCAGAAGGGTTTTACGAGCAGTACTTC
TRBD2 | TRBJ2-3 | TRBV7-6 | many | CASSLIAGGPTDTQYF | TGTGCCAGCAGCTTAATAGCGGGGGGGCCCACAGATACGCAGTATTTT
NA | TRBJ1-5 | TRBV5-5 | few | CASSLDVYQPQHF | TGTGCCAGCAGCTTGGACGTTTATCAGCCCCAGCATTTT
NA | TRBJ2-3 | TRBV20-1 | few | CSANLAALVSTDTQYF | TGCAGTGCTAACCTGGCGGCCTTAGTCTCCACAGATACGCAGTATTTT
TRBD1 | TRBJ2-3 | TRBV7-7 | few | CASSRGQGISDTQYF | TGTGCTAGCAGCCGTGGACAGGGGATTTCAGATACGCAGTATTTT
TRBD1 | TRBJ1-5 | TRBV28 | many | CASSPAGQGPSQPQHF | TGTGCCAGCAGTCCAGCGGGACAGGGGCCCTCTCAGCCCCAGCATTTT
NA | TRBJ1-5 | TRBV12-3/TRBV12-4 | few | CASSFGERENSNQPQHF | TGTGCCAGCAGTTTCGGGGAACGGGAAAATAGCAATCAGCCCCAGCATTTT
NA | TRBJ1-2 | TRBV9 | NA | CASSVGSSGYTF | TGTGCCAGCAGCGTTGGGTCCTCTGGCTACACCTTC
NA | TRBJ2-7 | TRBV27 | few | CASSFGSAYEQYF | TGTGCCAGCAGTTTTGGGTCAGCCTACGAGCAGTACTTC
NA | TRBJ2-2 | TRBV9 | NA | CASPPIGRPHRSGELFF | TGTGCCAGCCCGCCCATTGGGAGACCCCATCGTAGCGGGGAGCTGTTTTTT
NA | TRBJ2-3 | TRBV27 | many | CASTDYLTDTQYF | TGTGCCAGCACGGACTATCTCACAGATACGCAGTATTTT
NA | TRBJ1-5 | TRBV6-2/TRBV6-3 | few | CASSFVQNQPQHF | TGTGCCAGCAGTTTCGTCCAAAATCAGCCCCAGCATTTT
NA | TRBJ2-5 | TRBV12-5 | few | CASGLGREETQYF | TGTGCTAGTGGTTTGGGCAGGGAAGAGACCCAGTACTTC
NA | TRBJ1-3 | TRBV7-7 | few | CASSLAAGSDTIYF | TGTGCTAGCAGCTTAGCAGCAGGGTCGGACACCATATATTTT